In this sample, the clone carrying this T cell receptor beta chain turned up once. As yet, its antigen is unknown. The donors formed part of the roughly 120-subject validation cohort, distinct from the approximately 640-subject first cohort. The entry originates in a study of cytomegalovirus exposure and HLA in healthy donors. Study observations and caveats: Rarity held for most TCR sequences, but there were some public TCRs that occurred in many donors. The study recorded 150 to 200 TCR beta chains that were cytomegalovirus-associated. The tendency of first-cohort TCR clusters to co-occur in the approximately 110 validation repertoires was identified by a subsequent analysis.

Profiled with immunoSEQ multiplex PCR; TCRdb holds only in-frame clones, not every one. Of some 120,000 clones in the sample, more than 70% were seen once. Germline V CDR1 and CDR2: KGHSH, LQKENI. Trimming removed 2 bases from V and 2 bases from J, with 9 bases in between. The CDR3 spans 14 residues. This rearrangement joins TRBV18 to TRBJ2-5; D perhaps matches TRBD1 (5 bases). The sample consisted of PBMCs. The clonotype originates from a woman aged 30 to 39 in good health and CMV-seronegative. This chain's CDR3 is CASSPMQGQETQYF. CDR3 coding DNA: TGTGCCAGCTCACCAATGCAGGGTCAAGAGACCCAGTACTTC.